This TCR beta chain was profiled in a study of cytomegalovirus exposure and HLA in healthy donors. Findings and limits, study-wide: Presence/absence analyses rested on an assumption that sequencing depth was roughly uniform across donors. For most subjects, TCR beta sequences were reported to predict HLA-A and HLA-B alleles with accuracy.

A note on this clone: The antigen is not known.

This PCR relied on a set of 60 Vbeta primers and 13 Jbeta primers. Generated by immunoSEQ multiplex PCR, the TCRdb table keeps only in-frame clones and is missing some. This sample carries around 100,000 clones, around 81% of them seen once, and the ten largest clones take around 3.6%. The CDR3 is 15 residues long. Germline V gene data show CDR1 as SGDLS and CDR2 as YYNGEE. Germline trimming cut 1 base from V and 6 bases from J; bases unmatched to any gene: 8. This TCR was recovered from a female donor in good health and CMV-seropositive. The rearrangement links TRBV9 to TRBJ1-1; 8 bases are a match to TRBD1. Sequencing was carried out using PBMCs. CDR3 DNA sequence: TGTGCCAGCAGCGTATATGCACAGGGGGGGGCTGAAGCTTTCTTT. It encodes CASSVYAQGGAEAFF.